The clone carrying this T cell receptor (beta chain) was seen ten or more times. Its matching antigen is unknown. The authors made cDNA by 5'RACE with 10-nucleotide random UMIs. Using its own MiXCR run on the 5' RACE reads, TCRdb lists one record per CDR3 protein. The table lists around 64,000 distinct CDR3 sequences, 3% to 4% of them singletons. This entry comes from a study of neurological immune-mediated disorders. The CDR3 runs 14 residues. V gave up 7 bases and J gave up 1 base, with 11 bases separating them. General study findings and limits: When the repertoires were grouped phylogenetically, those of 18 of the 34 multiple sclerosis patients came together in a single cluster of related CDR3 sequences, which points to a possible repertoire-level signature.

The receptor's source is a woman aged 45-59 years with multiple sclerosis. V is TRBV12-3 or TRBV12-4 and J is TRBJ1-3; no reliable D call. Sample: PBMCs. This chain's CDR3 is CASILAVSGNTIYF. The CDR3, as DNA: TGTGCCAGCATCCTCGCTGTGTCTGGAAACACCATATATTTT.